This is a list of T cell receptor beta chains from one sample in a study of blood T cell repertoires in COVID-19. TCRdb's copy holds only in-frame clones and misses some; the assay was immunoSEQ multiplex PCR. This table holds about 250,000 clones, roughly nine tenths found once. Source material: peripheral blood. The source is a man aged 18 to 35 with active or convalescent COVID-19. Each CDR3 is given with its conserved first and last residue. A D gene is named only where the DNA matches it firmly. A clone size is listed for some rows: how often the clone was seen (once, few, many), or a class if it is expanded.

V: TRBV7-2; D: NA; size: once; length: 12; J: TRBJ1-1; DNA: TGTGCCAGCAGCTCCGCTTTCGGTGAAGCTTTCTTT; CDR3: CASSSAFGEAFF
V: TRBV28; D: NA; size: NA; length: 13; J: TRBJ1-5; DNA: TGTGCCAGCAAGGGACATAGCAATCAGCCCCAGCATTTT; CDR3: CASKGHSNQPQHF
V: TRBV14; D: NA; size: once; length: 14; J: TRBJ1-2; DNA: TGTGCCAGCAGCCCCTATGGAGGTCTCTATGGCTACACCTTC; CDR3: CASSPYGGLYGYTF
V: TRBV18; D: NA; size: few; length: 14; J: TRBJ1-1; DNA: TGTGCCAGCTCCGCGGACCGACTAGTTACTGAAGCTTTCTTT; CDR3: CASSADRLVTEAFF
V: TRBV2; D: NA; size: NA; length: 11; J: TRBJ1-2; DNA: TGTGCCAGCAGTGAAGTTAGTGGCTACACCTTC; CDR3: CASSEVSGYTF
V: TRBV2; D: TRBD1; size: NA; length: 13; J: TRBJ1-1; DNA: TGTGCCAGCAGCAACGACAGGGGTACTGAAGCTTTCTTT; CDR3: CASSNDRGTEAFF
V: TRBV6-5; D: TRBD2; size: NA; length: 16; J: TRBJ2-7; DNA: TGTGCCAGCAGTTTCACCTCTAGCGGGAGGGCCTACGAGCAGTACTTC; CDR3: CASSFTSSGRAYEQYF
V: TRBV5-4; D: NA; size: NA; length: 15; J: TRBJ1-2; DNA: TGTGCCAGCAGCTTGGCCACACAGGCCAACTATGGCTACACCTTC; CDR3: CASSLATQANYGYTF
V: TRBV29-1; D: TRBD2; size: NA; length: 13; J: TRBJ2-1; DNA: TGCAGCGTTGATACTAGCGGGAGATATGAGCAGTTCTTC; CDR3: CSVDTSGRYEQFF
V: TRBV7-2; D: NA; size: NA; length: 14; J: TRBJ1-1; DNA: TGTGCCAGCAGCTTAGATGGAGGGGAGGCTGAAGCTTTCTTT; CDR3: CASSLDGGEAEAFF
V: TRBV2; D: TRBD2; size: NA; length: 18; J: TRBJ2-1; DNA: TGTGCCAGCAGTGCCACTCCCTTGGGACTACTCTCCTACAATGAGCAGTTCTTC; CDR3: CASSATPLGLLSYNEQFF
V: TRBV6-1; D: TRBD1; size: NA; length: 13; J: TRBJ1-6; DNA: TGTGCCAGCAGTGACAGGGGGCATTCACCCCTCCACTTT; CDR3: CASSDRGHSPLHF
V: TRBV6-2/TRBV6-3; D: TRBD2; size: once; length: 14; J: TRBJ2-7; DNA: TGTGCCAGCAGTCAGATGGGGGGGACGAACGAGCAGTACTTC; CDR3: CASSQMGGTNEQYF
V: TRBV7-2; D: NA; size: NA; length: 12; J: TRBJ1-2; DNA: TGTGCCAGCAGCTCGCCCCGGGATGGCTACACCTTC; CDR3: CASSSPRDGYTF
V: TRBV5-1; D: NA; size: NA; length: 14; J: TRBJ2-7; DNA: TGCGCCAGCAGCTACGCGGCGGCGGGTTACGAGCAGTACTTC; CDR3: CASSYAAAGYEQYF
V: TRBV20-1; D: NA; size: few; length: 13; J: TRBJ1-1; DNA: TGCAGTGCTAGTGGGGGGCGCGTCACTGAAGCTTTCTTT; CDR3: CSASGGRVTEAFF
V: TRBV5-1; D: TRBD1; size: NA; length: 21; J: TRBJ1-4; DNA: TGCGCCAGCAGCTTCTATTACCTCAGGGGGCATAACCAAACAACTAATGAAAAACTGTTTTTT; CDR3: CASSFYYLRGHNQTTNEKLFF
V: TRBV7-9; D: NA; size: NA; length: 18; J: TRBJ1-4; DNA: TGTGCCAGCAGCTTAGGTCCCCTCGGACAGTTTTGGGATGAAAAACTGTTTTTT; CDR3: CASSLGPLGQFWDEKLFF
V: TRBV11-2; D: NA; size: NA; length: 18; J: TRBJ2-7; DNA: TGTGCCAGCAGCTTAGGGGGCTCATGGGTTTTCAGCTCCTACGAGCAGTACTTC; CDR3: CASSLGGSWVFSSYEQYF
V: TRBV2; D: TRBD2; size: NA; length: 14; J: TRBJ2-5; DNA: TGTGCCAGCAGGACTAGCGGAGCCTCGGAGACCCAGTACTTC; CDR3: CASRTSGASETQYF
V: TRBV9; D: TRBD2; size: NA; length: 16; J: TRBJ2-1; DNA: TGTGCCAGCAGCGCCACCGGGACTAGCGGGGTGGAAGAGCAGTTCTTC; CDR3: CASSATGTSGVEEQFF
V: TRBV7-6; D: TRBD1; size: NA; length: 16; J: TRBJ1-6; DNA: TGTGCCAGCAGCGCTACAGGGGTCTCCTATAATTCACCCCTCCACTTT; CDR3: CASSATGVSYNSPLHF
V: TRBV2; D: TRBD1; size: NA; length: 13; J: TRBJ1-4; DNA: TGTGCCAGCAAACGGACAGGGTACGGAAAACTGTTTTTT; CDR3: CASKRTGYGKLFF
V: TRBV3-1/TRBV3-2; D: NA; size: NA; length: 15; J: TRBJ1-2; DNA: TGTGCCAGCAGCCCCCGCGGAGGGGCTTACTATGGCTACACCTTC; CDR3: CASSPRGGAYYGYTF
V: TRBV4-1; D: TRBD2; size: NA; length: 15; J: TRBJ2-1; DNA: TGCGCCAGCAGCCAAGTGGGACTAGCCGAGGGTGAGCAGTTCTTC; CDR3: CASSQVGLAEGEQFF
V: TRBV29-1; D: TRBD2; size: NA; length: 14; J: TRBJ2-5; DNA: TGCAGCGTTCGTCTTAGCGGGAGGAGAGAGACCCAGTACTTC; CDR3: CSVRLSGRRETQYF
V: TRBV19; D: TRBD1; size: NA; length: 15; J: TRBJ2-2; DNA: TGTGCCAGTAGAGGGACAGGGAGGAACACCGGGGAGCTGTTTTTT; CDR3: CASRGTGRNTGELFF
V: TRBV13; D: NA; size: NA; length: 14; J: TRBJ2-5; DNA: TGTGCCAGCAGCTTGCGCGCGAACCAAGAGACCCAGTACTTC; CDR3: CASSLRANQETQYF
V: TRBV5-1; D: TRBD1; size: once; length: 17; J: TRBJ1-3; DNA: TGCGCCAGCAGCTCCCATAGACAGGGGGTCCCTGGAAACACCATATATTTT; CDR3: CASSSHRQGVPGNTIYF
V: TRBV28; D: NA; size: NA; length: 14; J: TRBJ1-2; DNA: TGTGCCAGCAGTTTTCAGGGTCGGCTTGATGGCTACACCTTC; CDR3: CASSFQGRLDGYTF
V: TRBV2; D: TRBD1; size: NA; length: 13; J: TRBJ1-6; DNA: TGTGCCAGCAGTACAGGGGGAGGTTCACCCCTCCACTTT; CDR3: CASSTGGGSPLHF
V: TRBV24-1; D: TRBD1; size: NA; length: 15; J: TRBJ2-7; DNA: TGTGCCACCAGTGATCTACCGGGACAGTCCTACGAGCAGTACTTC; CDR3: CATSDLPGQSYEQYF
V: TRBV5-6; D: TRBD1; size: NA; length: 12; J: TRBJ2-7; DNA: TGTGCCAGCAGCCGGACAGGGCGGGAGCAGTACTTC; CDR3: CASSRTGREQYF
V: TRBV11-2; D: NA; size: NA; length: 11; J: TRBJ2-7; DNA: TGTGCCAGCAGCTCCACGGGCGAGCAGTACTTC; CDR3: CASSSTGEQYF
V: TRBV6-2/TRBV6-3; D: TRBD1; size: once; length: 15; J: TRBJ1-6; DNA: TGTGCCAGCAGCCCCCGGGACAGGGACAATTCACCCCTCCACTTT; CDR3: CASSPRDRDNSPLHF
V: TRBV10-3; D: NA; size: NA; length: 17; J: TRBJ1-1; DNA: TGTGCCATCAGTGAGTGGGGCCTGGGGGGGGTAGGCACTGAAGCTTTCTTT; CDR3: CAISEWGLGGVGTEAFF
V: TRBV5-1; D: NA; size: NA; length: 15; J: TRBJ1-5; DNA: TGCGCCAGCAGCTTGGGATCTGGATGGGCTCAGCCCCAGCATTTT; CDR3: CASSLGSGWAQPQHF
V: TRBV18; D: TRBD1; size: NA; length: 16; J: TRBJ1-4; DNA: TGTGCCAGCTCACCACGGTTGGGACAGGGAAGTGAAAAACTGTTTTTT; CDR3: CASSPRLGQGSEKLFF
V: TRBV6-5; D: NA; size: few; length: 13; J: TRBJ1-5; DNA: TGTGCCAGCAGTTCACTAGACACCCAGCCCCAGCATTTT; CDR3: CASSSLDTQPQHF
V: TRBV7-9; D: NA; size: NA; length: 14; J: TRBJ1-5; DNA: TGTGCCAGCAGCTTATTGACAGAAAATCAGCCCCAGCATTTT; CDR3: CASSLLTENQPQHF
V: TRBV3-1/TRBV3-2; D: NA; size: once; length: 13; J: TRBJ1-2; DNA: TGTGCCAGCAGCGGGGCGGCTAACTATGGCTACACCTTC; CDR3: CASSGAANYGYTF
V: TRBV28; D: NA; size: NA; length: 13; J: TRBJ2-7; DNA: TGTGCCAGCAGTCATACAAATAACTACGAGCAGTACTTC; CDR3: CASSHTNNYEQYF
V: TRBV19; D: TRBD1; size: NA; length: 13; J: TRBJ1-1; DNA: TGTGCCAGTGGTGGGGACAGGAACACTGAAGCTTTCTTT; CDR3: CASGGDRNTEAFF
V: TRBV9; D: NA; size: NA; length: 14; J: TRBJ1-1; DNA: TGTGCCAGCAGCGTAGGACCAGGGAACACTGAAGCTTTCTTT; CDR3: CASSVGPGNTEAFF
V: TRBV6-5; D: TRBD1; size: NA; length: 16; J: TRBJ2-7; DNA: TGTGCCAGCAGTTCCTTCACCGGGACAGGGGAGGTCGAGCAGTACTTC; CDR3: CASSSFTGTGEVEQYF
V: TRBV28; D: TRBD1; size: NA; length: 15; J: TRBJ2-7; DNA: TGTGCCAGCAGTTCCCCGGGACAGGGTTCTAGGGAGCAGTACTTC; CDR3: CASSSPGQGSREQYF
V: TRBV3-1/TRBV3-2; D: TRBD1; size: NA; length: 17; J: TRBJ1-5; DNA: TGTGCCAGCAGCCATGGAGGGGGCTCGGGAGGCAATCAGCCCCAGCATTTT; CDR3: CASSHGGGSGGNQPQHF
V: TRBV4-3; D: NA; size: NA; length: 15; J: TRBJ1-5; DNA: TGCGCCAGCAGCCAAGGTTTAGGATGGGGCCAGCCCCAGCATTTT; CDR3: CASSQGLGWGQPQHF
V: TRBV18; D: TRBD1; size: NA; length: 15; J: TRBJ1-1; DNA: TGTGCCAGCTCACCATTCGGGACAGAGAACACTGAAGCTTTCTTT; CDR3: CASSPFGTENTEAFF
V: TRBV11-2; D: NA; size: once; length: 13; J: TRBJ2-1; DNA: TGTGCCAGCAGCGCCCGACTAAGCAATGAGCAGTTCTTC; CDR3: CASSARLSNEQFF
V: TRBV6-2/TRBV6-3; D: NA; size: NA; length: 17; J: TRBJ1-5; DNA: TGTGCCAGCAGTACCCCCGGGAAAGTTCATAGCAATCAGCCCCAGCATTTT; CDR3: CASSTPGKVHSNQPQHF
V: TRBV28; D: NA; size: few; length: 12; J: TRBJ1-2; DNA: TGTGCCATATGGGACTCCAAGGGTGGCTACACCTTC; CDR3: CAIWDSKGGYTF
V: TRBV2; D: NA; size: NA; length: 13; J: TRBJ1-1; DNA: TGTGCCAGCAGGGGACAACCGAACACTGAAGCTTTCTTT; CDR3: CASRGQPNTEAFF
V: TRBV7-9; D: NA; size: NA; length: 15; J: TRBJ2-3; DNA: TGTGCCAGCAGCTATTCCGGGAAAAGGCGAGATACGCAGTATTTT; CDR3: CASSYSGKRRDTQYF
V: TRBV14; D: TRBD2; size: NA; length: 17; J: TRBJ2-1; DNA: TGTGCCAGCAGCCAAGTAAGCGGGAGCGGCTCCTACAATGAGCAGTTCTTC; CDR3: CASSQVSGSGSYNEQFF
V: TRBV6-5; D: TRBD2; size: NA; length: 16; J: TRBJ2-1; DNA: TGTGCCAGCAGTTACTCGAGGGAGGGCGCCTACAATGAGCAGTTCTTC; CDR3: CASSYSREGAYNEQFF
V: TRBV4-3; D: NA; size: few; length: 15; J: TRBJ1-6; DNA: TGCGCCAGCAGCCAAGTTGCGGGGTCTAATTCACCCCTCCACTTT; CDR3: CASSQVAGSNSPLHF
V: TRBV7-8; D: NA; size: NA; length: 13; J: TRBJ1-2; DNA: TGTGCCAGCAGCTTAAGGGCAGGGGAGGGCTACACCTTC; CDR3: CASSLRAGEGYTF
V: TRBV24-1; D: TRBD1; size: NA; length: 15; J: TRBJ1-5; DNA: TGTGCCACCAGTGATTCCGGACAGGGGGGTGAACCCCAGCATTTT; CDR3: CATSDSGQGGEPQHF
V: TRBV5-1; D: TRBD2; size: NA; length: 15; J: TRBJ2-5; DNA: TGCGCCAGCAGCTTGACGACGGGGGGGCAAGAGACCCAGTACTTC; CDR3: CASSLTTGGQETQYF